This TCR beta chain was identified during a study of blood T cell repertoires in COVID-19. Across the whole study: Researchers got acute and convalescent COVID-19 samples from the United States, Italy and Spain.

Here immunoSEQ multiplex PCR was the method, and the copy in TCRdb shows in-frame clones only, minus some. The sample yields 250,000 or so clones, over 65% seen once. Per the germline V gene, CDR1 is SGHRS and CDR2 is YFSETQ. Trimming stripped 1 base from V and 1 base from J, with 8 bases between. The CDR3 is 14 amino acids. This clone has only a few counts. The sample was peripheral blood. This receptor was obtained from a woman at least 80 years old with acute or convalescent COVID-19. The chain carries TRBV5-1 and TRBJ1-1; D not resolved. DNA for the CDR3: TGCGCCAGCAGCTTGCAGACTTCGAACACTGAAGCTTTCTTT. It codes for CASSLQTSNTEAFF.